This T cell receptor (beta chain) was found in a study of monozygotic twins with inflammatory bowel disease. CDR3 length: 15 amino acids. Germline loops: CDR1 DFQATT, CDR2 SNEGSKA (reference sequence). Generation of cDNA took place in eight separate reactions per sample. The UMIs contained a 6-nucleotide sample barcode. They were added by template switching during cDNA synthesis. TCRdb re-called the 5' RACE reads and shows each CDR3 protein once, DNA omitted. The sample features approximately 300,000 distinct CDR3 sequences, with over 5% in its top ten. The TCR originated in a human donor with ulcerative colitis or Crohn's disease, or a healthy co-twin of an affected twin (not recorded which). The sample consisted of blood. The chain links TRBV20-1 to TRBJ2-3; TCRdb's D gene call, TRBD1, goes unchecked for lack of DNA. CDR3 sequence: CSAPARAESTDTQYF.